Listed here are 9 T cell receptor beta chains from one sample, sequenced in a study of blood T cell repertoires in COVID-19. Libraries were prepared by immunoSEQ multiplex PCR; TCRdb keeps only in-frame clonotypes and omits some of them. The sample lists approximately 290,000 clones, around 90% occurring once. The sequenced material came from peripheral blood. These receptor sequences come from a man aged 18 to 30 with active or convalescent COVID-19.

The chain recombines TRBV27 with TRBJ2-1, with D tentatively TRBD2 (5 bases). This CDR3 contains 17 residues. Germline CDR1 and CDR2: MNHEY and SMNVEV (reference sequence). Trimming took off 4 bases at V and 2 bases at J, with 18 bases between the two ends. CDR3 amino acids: CASSSLWSGFTYNEQFF. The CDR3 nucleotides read TGTGCCAGCAGTTCGCTTTGGTCGGGGTTCACCTACAATGAGCAGTTCTTC.

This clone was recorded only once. The CDR3 DNA is TGTGCCAGCAGCGGGGTTCGGGGTCAGCCCCAGCATTTT. This sequence encodes CASSGVRGQPQHF. The chain carries TRBV6-5 and TRBJ1-5, with D hard to call. V was cut by 6 bases and J by 6 bases, with 12 bases left in between. This CDR3 comprises 13 residues. Germline values: CDR1 MNHEY, CDR2 SVGAGI.

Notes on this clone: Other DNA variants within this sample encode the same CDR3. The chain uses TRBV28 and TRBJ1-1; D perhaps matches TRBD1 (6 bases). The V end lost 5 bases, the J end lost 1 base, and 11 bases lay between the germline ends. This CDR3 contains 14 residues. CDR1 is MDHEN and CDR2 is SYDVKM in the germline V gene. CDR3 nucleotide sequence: TGTGCCAGCAGTCTAGGGGGGGAGAACACTGAAGCTTTCTTT. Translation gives CASSLGGENTEAFF.

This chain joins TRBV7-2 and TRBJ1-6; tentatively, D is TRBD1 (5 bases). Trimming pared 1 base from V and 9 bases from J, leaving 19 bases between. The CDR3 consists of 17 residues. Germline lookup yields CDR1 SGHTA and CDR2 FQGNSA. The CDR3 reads CASSLDAGAMGGSPLHF. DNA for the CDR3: TGTGCCAGCAGCTTAGATGCTGGGGCGATGGGGGGTTCACCCCTCCACTTT. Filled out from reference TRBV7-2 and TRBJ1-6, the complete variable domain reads GAGVSQSPSNKVTEKGKDVELRCDPISGHTALYWYRQSLGQGLEFLIYFQGNSAPDKSGLPSDRFSAERTGGSVSTLTIQRTQQEDSAVYLCASSLDAGAMGGSPLHFGNGTRLTVT.

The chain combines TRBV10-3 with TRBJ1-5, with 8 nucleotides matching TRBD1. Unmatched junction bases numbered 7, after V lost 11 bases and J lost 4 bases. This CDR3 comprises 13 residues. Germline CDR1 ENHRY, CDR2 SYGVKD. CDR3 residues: CASSGQENQPQHF. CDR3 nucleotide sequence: TGTGCCTCCTCGGGACAGGAAAATCAGCCCCAGCATTTT.

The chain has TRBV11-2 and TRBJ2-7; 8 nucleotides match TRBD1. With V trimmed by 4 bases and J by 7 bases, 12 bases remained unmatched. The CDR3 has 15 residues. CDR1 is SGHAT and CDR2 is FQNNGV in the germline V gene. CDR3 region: CASSWNRDRFWEQYF. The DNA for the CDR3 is TGTGCCAGCAGCTGGAACCGGGACAGGTTCTGGGAGCAGTACTTC.

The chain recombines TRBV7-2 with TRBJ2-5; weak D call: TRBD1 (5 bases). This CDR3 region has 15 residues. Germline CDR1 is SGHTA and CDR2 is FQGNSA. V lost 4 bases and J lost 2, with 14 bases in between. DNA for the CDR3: TGTGCCAGCAGCTATGATGACAGACAGCAAGAGACCCAGTACTTC. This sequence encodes CASSYDDRQQETQYF.

The CDR3 bases are TGTGCCAGCAGTTACTACTCCTACGAGCAGTACTTC. This gives the protein CASSYYSYEQYF. The chain joins TRBV28 to TRBJ2-7; no definite D call. Deletions cut 4 bases from V and 0 bases from J, with 4 bases between. This CDR3 spans 12 amino acids. Germline V gene lookup returns CDR1 MDHEN and CDR2 SYDVKM.

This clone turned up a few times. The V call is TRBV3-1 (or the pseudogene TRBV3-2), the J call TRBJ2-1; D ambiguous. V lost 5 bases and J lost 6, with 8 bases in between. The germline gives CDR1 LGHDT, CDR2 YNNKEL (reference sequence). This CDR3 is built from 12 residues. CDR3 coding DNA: TGTGCCAGCAGCACCCTAGTCAATGAGCAGTTCTTC. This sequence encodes CASSTLVNEQFF.